One and the same sample provided the 32 T cell receptor beta chains below, sequenced in a study of T cell responses to AZD1222 COVID-19 vaccine. Sequencing used immunoSEQ multiplex PCR; TCRdb keeps in-frame clones, though not all of them. The data contain around 150,000 clones, 88% of them singletons. Sample: peripheral blood, taken 28 days after the second AZD1222 dose. Every receptor here comes from an adult who received the AZD1222 COVID-19 vaccine.

The rearrangement links TRBV6-5 to TRBJ2-1, with D unresolved. Trimming cost V 4 bases and J 6 bases, with 19 bases left between them. Per germline, CDR1 MNHEY and CDR2 SVGAGI. The CDR3 consists of 16 residues. The DNA of the CDR3 is TGTGCCAGCAGTTCCCCTCCAGGCGTGACCCGCAATGAGCAGTTCTTC. Translation: CASSSPPGVTRNEQFF.

This clone has only one observation. This chain uses TRBV25-1 with TRBJ1-4; D is uncertain. Trimming took off 4 bases at V and 7 bases at J, with 13 bases between the two ends. CDR1 and CDR2 (germline): MGHDK, SYGVNS. The CDR3 runs to 14 residues. This CDR3 is CASSGHGEGEKLFF. The CDR3 coding sequence is TGTGCCAGCAGTGGCCATGGGGAGGGTGAAAAACTGTTTTTT.

V gene TRBV30 combines with J gene TRBJ2-7, with TRBD1 matching 9 bases. This CDR3 region has 17 residues. Germline CDR1 GTSNPN, CDR2 SVGIG (reference sequence). V lost 3 bases, J lost 0 bases, and 12 bases stayed unmatched. CDR3 DNA: TGTGCCTGGAGCCCTGGGAGGGACAGGGTAAGCTCCTACGAGCAGTACTTC. Its translation is CAWSPGRDRVSSYEQYF. Supplemented by reference TRBV30 and TRBJ2-7, the full variable domain reads SQTIHQWPATLVQPVGSPLSLECTVEGTSNPNLYWYRQAAGRGLQLLFYSVGIGQISSEVPQNLSASRPQDRQFILSSKKLLLSDSGFYLCAWSPGRDRVSSYEQYFGPGTRLTVT.

This chain links TRBV6-1 with TRBJ1-1; 9 bases map to TRBD1. Unmatched junction bases numbered 12, after V lost 6 bases and J lost 13 bases. Germline loops: CDR1 MNHNS, CDR2 SASEGT. CDR3 length: 13 residues. This CDR3 reads CASRDGQGLRDFF. The CDR3 DNA sequence: TGTGCCAGCAGGGATGGACAGGGGTTGAGGGATTTCTTT.

V gene TRBV3-1 (or the pseudogene TRBV3-2) combines with J gene TRBJ2-7, with 7 bases fitting TRBD1. The germline V gene encodes CDR1 LGHDT and CDR2 YNNKEL (reference sequence). V shed 4 bases and J 6 bases; nucleotides not matched to a gene: 6. This CDR3 contains 13 residues. In nucleotides, the CDR3 is TGTGCCAGCAGCCTATTAACAGGGGTCGAGCAGTACTTC. Its translation is CASSLLTGVEQYF.

This chain links TRBV14 with TRBJ1-2; TRBD1 might be the D (6 bases). CDR3 length: 15 residues. Germline CDR1 reads SGHDN; CDR2 reads FVKESK. The V end lost 6 bases, the J end lost 4 bases, and 18 bases lay between the germline ends. The CDR3 DNA follows: TGTGCCAGCAGGCCAAGCTTACAGGGTCTCTATGGCTACACCTTC. Translated: CASRPSLQGLYGYTF. Drawing the rest from reference TRBV14 and TRBJ1-2, the complete variable domain is EAGVTQFPSHSVIEKGQTVTLRCDPISGHDNLYWYRRVMGKEIKFLLHFVKESKQDESGMPNNRFLAERTGGTYSTLKVQPAELEDSGVYFCASRPSLQGLYGYTFGSGTRLTVV.

This clone was found a few times. The chain recombines TRBV7-8 with TRBJ2-2; 7 bases map to TRBD2. Germline assignment: CDR1 SGHVS and CDR2 FQNEAQ. The trim removed 2 bases at V and 5 bases at J, leaving 5 bases unmatched. CDR3 length: 15 residues. The CDR3 protein is CASSLILGGTGELFF. DNA for the CDR3: TGTGCCAGCAGCTTAATATTGGGGGGGACCGGGGAGCTGTTTTTT.

The rearrangement uses TRBV6-1 and TRBJ2-7; D is ambiguous. The CDR3 spans 16 residues. V lost 4 bases and J lost 0, with 16 bases in between. The V gene's germline CDR1 is MNHNS and CDR2 SASEGT. This CDR3 reads CASSGQPGPLSYEQYF. The CDR3 DNA reads TGTGCCAGCAGTGGCCAGCCGGGCCCTCTCTCCTACGAGCAGTACTTC.

The chain joins TRBV6-5 to TRBJ2-5; perhaps TRBD2 as D (7 bases). From germline, CDR1 is MNHEY and CDR2 SVGAGI. The CDR3 is 14 residues long. The V and J ends lost 2 bases and 4 bases respectively, with 11 bases between them. The CDR3 protein is CASSYRGGAETQYF. The CDR3 region has the DNA TGTGCCAGCAGTTACAGGGGGGGGGCAGAGACCCAGTACTTC.

This chain links TRBV6-5 with TRBJ1-2; D call uncertain. The V end lost 1 base, the J end lost 2 bases, and 2 bases lay between the germline ends. Germline CDR1 and CDR2: MNHEY and SVGAGI. The CDR3 spans 12 residues. In nucleotides, the CDR3 is TGTGCCAGCAGTTACTACAACTATGGCTACACCTTC. Translated: CASSYYNYGYTF.

This rearrangement joins TRBV11-2 to TRBJ1-3; D is unclear. V was pared by 7 bases and J by 0 bases, with 16 bases between. The CDR3 loop spans 16 amino acids. In germline, CDR1 is SGHAT, CDR2 FQNNGV. CDR3 coding DNA: TGTGCCAGCACCCCAGACACCATCTCCTCTGGAAACACCATATATTTT. Translating gives CASTPDTISSGNTIYF. Based on the CDR3 plus reference TRBV11-2 and TRBJ1-3, the full variable domain is EAGVAQSPRYKIIEKRQSVAFWCNPISGHATLYWYQQILGQGPKLLIQFQNNGVVDDSQLPKDRFSAERLKGVDSTLKIQPAKLEDSAVYLCASTPDTISSGNTIYFGEGSWLTVV.

The chain recombines TRBV30 with TRBJ2-7; D not resolved. Germline CDR1 is GTSNPN and CDR2 is SVGIG (reference sequence). The ends were cut back, 0 bases at V and 4 bases at J, with 4 bases in the middle. CDR3 length: 11 residues. The CDR3 nucleotides read TGTGCCTGGAGTGTACGTTACGAGCAGTACTTC. Translated: CAWSVRYEQYF.

The chain employs TRBV5-8 and TRBJ1-5; D gene ambiguous. The V and J ends lost 6 bases and 5 bases respectively, with 12 bases between them. Germline CDR1 is SGHTS and CDR2 is YDEGEE. The CDR3 spans 13 residues. CDR3 in amino acids: CASTLEPYQPQHF. The CDR3 DNA is TGTGCCAGCACACTGGAACCGTATCAGCCCCAGCATTTT.

This clone has a single count. The chain is built from TRBV7-9 and TRBJ1-3, with a possible D match to TRBD1 (5 bases). The CDR3 extends over 14 amino acids. The germline V gene encodes CDR1 SEHNR and CDR2 FQNEAQ (reference sequence). Trimming removed 5 bases from V and 0 bases from J, with 8 bases in between. In DNA, the CDR3 is TGTGCCAGCAGCCGGGACTTCTCTGGAAACACCATATATTTT. This translates into CASSRDFSGNTIYF. Looking up the rest from reference TRBV7-9 and TRBJ1-3 gives the full variable domain: DTGVSQNPRHKITKRGQNVTFRCDPISEHNRLYWYRQTLGQGPEFLTYFQNEAQLEKSRLLSDRFSAERPKGSFSTLEIQRTEQGDSAMYLCASSRDFSGNTIYFGEGSWLTVV.

The V gene is TRBV6-5, the J gene TRBJ1-1; D unresolved. There are 14 residues in the CDR3. Per the germline V gene, CDR1 is MNHEY and CDR2 is SVGAGI. The V end was cut by 6 bases, the J end by 8 bases, with 19 bases between. In DNA form, the CDR3 reads TGTGCCAGCAGCCCCCAAAGAGTTCCCGGGGAAGCTTTCTTT. Translated, it gives CASSPQRVPGEAFF.

This sequence joins TRBV5-1 and TRBJ2-1; TRBD1 or TRBD2 may be the D gene (6 bases each). The CDR3 length is 19 residues. V was clipped by 1 base and J by 4 bases, with 24 bases between them. Germline assignment: CDR1 SGHRS and CDR2 YFSETQ. Here the CDR3 DNA reads TGCGCCAGCAGCTTGAAGGGGAACAGAGGGGGGCTCCTTTACAATGAGCAGTTCTTC. Its translation: CASSLKGNRGGLLYNEQFF.

This sequence joins TRBV12-3 or TRBV12-4 and TRBJ2-3; TRBD2 agrees at 7 bases. CDR3 size: 11 residues. The V and J ends lost 8 bases and 6 bases, in that order; junction bases with no gene match: 2. For the CDR3, the DNA is TGTGCCAGCGCGGGAGTGGATACGCAGTATTTT. Amino acid sequence: CASAGVDTQYF.

The J gene is TRBJ1-1, the V gene TRBV4-1; D is ambiguous. The V gene's germline CDR1 is MGHRA and CDR2 YSYEKL. Trimming took 1 base from V and 1 from J, leaving 4 bases between them. The CDR3 is made up of 13 amino acids. The CDR3 here is CASSQGRNTEAFF. In nucleotides, the CDR3 is TGCGCCAGCAGCCAAGGTCGGAACACTGAAGCTTTCTTT.

The chain uses TRBV9 and TRBJ1-2; D gene uncertain. The CDR3 is made up of 12 amino acids. Germline CDR1 reads SGDLS; CDR2 reads YYNGEE. Trimming pared 4 bases from V and 6 bases from J, leaving 10 bases between. The CDR3 loop is CASSPTVHGYTF. The CDR3 DNA reads as TGTGCCAGCAGCCCAACGGTTCATGGCTACACCTTC.

This clone came up once. The chain recombines TRBV7-2 with TRBJ1-1, with a tentative D call TRBD1 (6 bases). The CDR3 contains 13 residues. V was shortened by 4 bases and J by 8 bases, with 14 bases between the two germline ends. Germline V gives CDR1 SGHTA, CDR2 FQGNSA. The CDR3 nucleotides are TGTGCCAGCAGCTCCAGTTATAGGGGGGAAGCTTTCTTT. Translation gives CASSSSYRGEAFF.

V and J are TRBV19 and TRBJ1-2; D is ambiguous. V was shortened by 3 bases and J by 7 bases, with 12 bases between the two germline ends. Germline V lookup: CDR1 LNHDA, CDR2 SQIVND (reference sequence). The CDR3 sequence is 13 residues long. In DNA form, the CDR3 reads TGTGCCAGTAGTATTAGCCTCGGGGTTGGCTACACCTTC. It specifies CASSISLGVGYTF.

The rearrangement joins TRBV4-2 to TRBJ1-5; D remains unclear. This CDR3 spans 17 amino acids. Trimming shortened V by 0 bases and J by 5 bases, and 17 bases separated the two germline ends. Germline CDR1 is LGHNA and CDR2 is YNFKEQ. The CDR3 nucleotides are TGTGCCAGCAGCCAAGAAGTGATGAGGCCGACGGATCAGCCCCAGCATTTT. It encodes CASSQEVMRPTDQPQHF.

The chain links TRBV7-3 to TRBJ1-1; maybe TRBD1 (5 bases). This CDR3 contains 13 residues. Per the germline V gene, CDR1 is SGHTA and CDR2 is FQGTGA. V was cut by 4 bases and J by 2 bases, with 8 bases left in between. The CDR3 DNA is TGTGCCAGCAGCTCGGGACGTAACACTGAAGCTTTCTTT. This codes for CASSSGRNTEAFF.

The gene calls are TRBV18 and TRBJ1-2, with D tentatively TRBD1 (6 bases). Trimming cost V 2 bases and J 2 bases, with 15 bases left between them. Germline lookup yields CDR1 KGHSH and CDR2 LQKENI. The CDR3 is made up of 16 amino acids. The CDR3 DNA reads as TGTGCCAGCTCACCAAGACAACTTACAGGGAACTATGGCTACACCTTC. Encoded protein: CASSPRQLTGNYGYTF.

The J gene is TRBJ2-1, the V gene TRBV7-9, with D possibly matching TRBD2 (6 bases). CDR1 SEHNR and CDR2 FQNEAQ come from the germline V gene (reference sequence). The CDR3 extends over 15 amino acids. Trimming shortened V by 1 base and J by 4 bases, and 11 bases separated the two germline ends. DNA for the CDR3: TGTGCCAGCAGCTTAGGCGGGACTCTATACAATGAGCAGTTCTTC. Translating gives CASSLGGTLYNEQFF.

The gene calls are TRBV2 and TRBJ2-5, with D perhaps being TRBD1 or TRBD2 (6 bases each). Germline V gene lookup returns CDR1 SNHLY and CDR2 FYNNEI. This CDR3 is built from 15 residues. Trimming took off 7 bases at V and 1 base at J, with 16 bases between the two ends. CDR3 protein: CASNIDPGAQETQYF. In DNA, the CDR3 is TGTGCCAGCAACATCGACCCGGGGGCCCAAGAGACCCAGTACTTC.

The chain joins TRBV5-1 to TRBJ2-7; tentative D call: TRBD1 (6 bases). This CDR3 has 15 residues. The germline V and J ends were trimmed by 4 bases and 5 bases, with 19 bases remaining between them. Germline V CDR1 and CDR2: SGHRS, YFSETQ. The DNA of the CDR3 is TGCGCCAGCAGCACTTTCGAGCAGGGGCAAGACGAGCAGTACTTC. It yields the protein CASSTFEQGQDEQYF.

Concerning this clone itself: An end of the junction differs from the germline gene, which may be a read error. The chain employs TRBV2 and TRBJ1-2; no definite D call. The CDR3 is 10 residues long. CDR1 is SNHLY, CDR2 FYNNEI, per germline. The DNA for the CDR3 is TGTGCCAGCAGTGAAGCGGTAAGCTCCTTC. Encoded protein: CASSEAVSSF.

This clone turned up a few times. V and J are TRBV5-1 and TRBJ1-2; 7 nucleotides match TRBD1. Germline lookup yields CDR1 SGHRS and CDR2 YFSETQ. The ends lost 4 bases at V and 4 bases at J; junction bases unmatched: 7. The CDR3 consists of 14 residues. CDR3 nucleotides: TGCGCCAGCAGCCCCGGGACAGAAGTCTATGGCTACACCTTC. Residues: CASSPGTEVYGYTF.

This clone was seen a handful of times. The chain couples TRBV6-5 to TRBJ2-7, with 11 nucleotides matching TRBD2. Unmatched junction bases numbered 3, after V lost 4 bases and J lost 4 bases. CDR3 length: 14 amino acids. Germline V lookup: CDR1 MNHEY, CDR2 SVGAGI. The CDR3 here is CASSSTSGGYEQYF. Here the CDR3 DNA reads TGTGCCAGCAGTTCAACTAGCGGGGGTTACGAGCAGTACTTC.

V and J are TRBV2 and TRBJ1-2, with D maybe TRBD1 (6 bases). Germline V CDR1 and CDR2: SNHLY, FYNNEI. The V and J ends lost 2 bases and 8 bases respectively, with 24 bases between them. The length of the CDR3 is 17 residues. This CDR3 is CASSEQGPLGGSSGYTF. DNA for the CDR3: TGTGCCAGCAGTGAACAGGGGCCCTTGGGGGGCTCTTCGGGCTACACCTTC. Based on the CDR3 plus reference TRBV2 and TRBJ1-2, the full variable domain is EPEVTQTPSHQVTQMGQEVILRCVPISNHLYFYWYRQILGQKVEFLVSFYNNEISEKSEIFDDQFSVERPDGSNFTLKIRSTKLEDSAMYFCASSEQGPLGGSSGYTFGSGTRLTVV.

In this sample, this clone turned up once. The rearrangement joins TRBV5-1 to TRBJ1-2; 7 positions match TRBD1. V gave up 4 bases and J gave up 1 base; unmatched junction bases: 7. This CDR3 has 15 amino acids. Germline CDR1 is SGHRS and CDR2 is YFSETQ. The CDR3 coding sequence is TGCGCCAGCAGCACCGGGACAGAAAATAACTATGGCTACACCTTC. It encodes CASSTGTENNYGYTF.